This is a list of T cell receptor beta chains from one sample in a study of cytomegalovirus exposure and HLA in healthy donors. Libraries were prepared by immunoSEQ multiplex PCR; TCRdb keeps only in-frame clonotypes and omits some of them. Altogether roughly 150,000 clones are present, around 9.7% being singletons, with the ten largest covering approximately 1.7%. Sequencing was done on a sample of PBMCs. These receptors were collected from a man in his forties or fifties in good health and CMV-seronegative. Each CDR3 is given with its conserved first and last residue. A D gene is named only where the DNA matches it firmly. Only some rows state a clone size, as once, few, many or a class for expanded clones.

>NA|few|TRBV7-9|TRBJ2-5
TGTGCCAGCAGCTTAGTTGGGGCCGTAGAGACCCAGTACTTC
CASSLVGAVETQYF
>NA|NA|TRBV9|TRBJ1-1
TGTGCCAGCAGCGTAGTTGAGAGAGGGCAAGCTTTCTTT
CASSVVERGQAFF
>TRBD2|few|TRBV5-1|TRBJ2-5
TGCGCCAGCAGCTTGGCCGGGGGAGCGGGAGCCCTCTACCAAGAGACCCAGTACTTC
CASSLAGGAGALYQETQYF
>NA|few|TRBV5-1|TRBJ2-2
TGCGCCAGCAGCTTTCGCGGGACAGCGAACACCGGGGAGCTGTTTTTT
CASSFRGTANTGELFF
>TRBD1|once|TRBV6-6|TRBJ1-1
TGTGCCAGCAGTCCCAGGGGGCAGTTTGCTTTCTTT
CASSPRGQFAFF
>TRBD1|few|TRBV6-1|TRBJ1-2
TGTGCCAGCAGTGATGGGGCAGGGGGTGGCTATGGCTACACCTTC
CASSDGAGGGYGYTF
>NA|few|TRBV7-8|TRBJ2-2
TGTGCCAGCAGCTCGGCGACTTACACCGGGGAGCTGTTTTTT
CASSSATYTGELFF
>NA|few|TRBV19|TRBJ2-3
TGTGCCAGTAGTCCTGGACTTGCAGATACGCAGTATTTT
CASSPGLADTQYF
>TRBD1|NA|TRBV6-6|TRBJ1-4
TGTGCCAGCAGTAGATCAGGGGGCAATAATGAAAAACTGTTTTTT
CASSRSGGNNEKLFF
>NA|NA|TRBV18|TRBJ2-7
TGTGCCAGCTCCGCGGGACCCAAGCCCTACGAGCAGTACTTC
CASSAGPKPYEQYF
>NA|few|TRBV2|TRBJ2-4
TGTGCCAGCAGTAAGGACAGAGGAAACATTCAGTACTTC
CASSKDRGNIQYF
>TRBD1|once|TRBV7-9|TRBJ1-2
TGTACCAGCAGCCGGGGGACAGCCGCGGAAGGCTACACCTTC
CTSSRGTAAEGYTF
>TRBD1|NA|TRBV7-9|TRBJ1-3
TGTGCCAGCAGCTTATCGGGGACAGGGGTTGGAAACACCATATATTTT
CASSLSGTGVGNTIYF
>TRBD2|few|TRBV4-1|TRBJ2-1
TGCGCCAGCAGCCAAGTCGGACTAGCGGGCTACAATGAGCAGTTCTTC
CASSQVGLAGYNEQFF
>NA|NA|TRBV5-1|TRBJ1-2
TGCGCCAGCAGCTTGGAGCAGGGGAACAATGGCTACACCTTC
CASSLEQGNNGYTF
>TRBD2|few|TRBV5-1|TRBJ2-5
TGCGCCAGCAGCTTCGCGCGGGAGGTCCGTCAAGAGACCCAGTACTTC
CASSFAREVRQETQYF
>NA|NA|TRBV10-1|TRBJ2-2
TGCGCCAGCAGTGAGTTAGCGGTTGGGACCGGGGAGCTGTTTTTT
CASSELAVGTGELFF
>NA|NA|TRBV12-5|TRBJ1-2
TGTGCTAGTGGTTTGGCGCCCCAGGGAAAGAATGGCTACACCTTC
CASGLAPQGKNGYTF
>NA|few|TRBV11-2|TRBJ1-5
TGTGCCAGCAGCCCCGACAGAAATCAGCCCCAGCATTTT
CASSPDRNQPQHF
>NA|NA|TRBV5-1|TRBJ2-4
TGCGCCAGCAGCTTGGCCTCCCCCCCCATTCAGTACTTC
CASSLASPPIQYF
>TRBD1|few|TRBV10-1|TRBJ2-2
TGCGCCAGCAGTGGGGACAGGGGGATCGGGGAGCTGTTTTTT
CASSGDRGIGELFF
>NA|NA|TRBV6-6|TRBJ2-7
TGTGCCAGCAGTTACTCGGGGACAAACTACGAGCAGTACTTC
CASSYSGTNYEQYF
>NA|few|TRBV5-1|TRBJ2-5
TGCGCCAGCAATGGGCAGGGACAAGAGACCCAGTACTTC
CASNGQGQETQYF
>TRBD1|few|TRBV11-2|TRBJ2-5
TGTGCCAGCAGCTTAGATCGGGTAGTATGGGACAGGGGGCGCGGAGAGACCCAGTACTTC
CASSLDRVVWDRGRGETQYF
>TRBD2|NA|TRBV14|TRBJ2-3
TGTGCCAGCAGCCAAGACAGAGCGGGGGTCACCGACACAGATACGCAGTATTTT
CASSQDRAGVTDTDTQYF
>NA|NA|TRBV30|TRBJ1-1
TGTGCCTGGAGTTTGGGGGCGAACACTGAAGCTTTCTTT
CAWSLGANTEAFF
>TRBD1|NA|TRBV28|TRBJ1-5
TGTGCCAGCAGTTTAGGACAGGGTAGCAATCAGCCCCAGCATTTT
CASSLGQGSNQPQHF
>NA|few|TRBV6-4|TRBJ1-1
TGTGCCAGCAGCTCGACACCGAACACTGAAGCTTTCTTT
CASSSTPNTEAFF
>NA|NA|TRBV6-6|TRBJ2-1
TGTGCCAGCAGTCGCCGGGGGAAGAGCTCCTACAATGAGCAGTTCTTC
CASSRRGKSSYNEQFF
>TRBD1|NA|TRBV5-1|TRBJ1-6
TGCGCCAGCAGCGCTTGGGACAGAAACCCCTATAATTCACCCCTCCACTTT
CASSAWDRNPYNSPLHF
>NA|few|TRBV30|TRBJ1-4
TGTGCCTGGAGTGGTGAGCTACCGACAACTAATGAAAAACTGTTTTTT
CAWSGELPTTNEKLFF
>TRBD1|few|TRBV30|TRBJ1-5
TGTGCCTGGAATCAGGGGGCTAGCAATCAGCCCCAGCATTTT
CAWNQGASNQPQHF
>TRBD2|NA|TRBV5-4|TRBJ2-3
TGTGCCAGCAGCTTCATGGGGACTAGCGGGGGCCTGCGCACAGATACGCAGTATTTT
CASSFMGTSGGLRTDTQYF
>NA|few|TRBV2|TRBJ2-2
TGTGCCAGCACCGGACAGCGCTCGAGTAACGGGGAGCTGTTTTTT
CASTGQRSSNGELFF
>TRBD2|few|TRBV10-2|TRBJ2-7
TGCGCCAGCAGTGAGTCGGTCCCGGGACTAGCGGGAGCTTACGAGCAGTACTTC
CASSESVPGLAGAYEQYF
>NA|NA|TRBV28|TRBJ2-7
TGTGCCAGCAGTTCCCCCTCAGGGGAGCTCTACGAGCAGTACTTC
CASSSPSGELYEQYF
>TRBD2|NA|TRBV6-5|TRBJ2-5
TGTGCCAGCAGTTACGGTAGCGGGGGGGCTTGGGAGACCCAGTACTTC
CASSYGSGGAWETQYF
>TRBD1|few|TRBV5-1|TRBJ2-7
TGCGCCAGCAGCCCGGGGACAGCTTACGACGAGCAGTACTTC
CASSPGTAYDEQYF
>NA|few|TRBV4-1|TRBJ2-1
TGCGCCAGCAGAAATCCGACAGGGACTCTCAATGAGCAGTTCTTC
CASRNPTGTLNEQFF
>NA|NA|TRBV30|TRBJ1-4
TGTGCCTGGAGTGAGGCCCGTTCAGGGAACGAAAAACTGTTTTTT
CAWSEARSGNEKLFF
>NA|few|TRBV10-1|TRBJ2-2
TGCGCCAGCAGCCCGGCTTCGGGGATTCTCGGGGAGCTGTTTTTT
CASSPASGILGELFF